The text below deals with one T cell receptor (beta chain). This record comes from a study of tumor-infiltrating lymphocytes in oesophageal squamous cell carcinoma. TCRdb re-analysed the PCR reads in MiXCR, keeping a single row per CDR3 protein. Of around 11,000 distinct CDR3 sequences in the sample, more than 55% were seen once. The CDR3 is 15 residues long. V was clipped by 3 bases and J by 2 bases, with 13 bases between them. CDR1 is SGHTA and CDR2 is FQGTGA in the germline V gene. The chain combines TRBV7-3 with TRBJ2-5; possibly TRBD1 for D (6 bases). This TCR was recovered from a male donor with esophageal squamous cell carcinoma. Sequenced material: esophageal tumor tissue. CDR3 DNA sequence: TGTGCCAGCAGCTTTAACGGACAGCTTCAAGAGACCCAGTACTTC. As protein: CASSFNGQLQETQYF.